Sequencing of this T cell receptor beta chain was carried out in a study of T cell responses to AZD1222 COVID-19 vaccine. Assay: immunoSEQ multiplex PCR; the TCRdb copy retains only in-frame clones and omits some. Of 45,000 to 65,000 clones listed, around 80% were seen once; the top ten hold 5%. Trimming removed 3 bases from V and 5 bases from J; junction bases left unmatched: 4. Germline-derived CDR1 and CDR2 are SGHTA and FQGNSA. The CDR3 extends over 14 amino acids. The sequences come from peripheral blood, collected 28 days after the second AZD1222 dose. The chain has TRBV7-2 and TRBJ2-4; TRBD2 matches at 7 bases. This clonotype originated in an adult who received the AZD1222 COVID-19 vaccine. The CDR3 is CASSLGLSENIQYF. As DNA, the CDR3 is TGTGCCAGCAGCTTGGGACTATCGGAAAACATTCAGTACTTC. The full variable domain, in which reference TRBV7-2 and TRBJ2-4 provide the parts outside the CDR3, is GAGVSQSPSNKVTEKGKDVELRCDPISGHTALYWYRQSLGQGLEFLIYFQGNSAPDKSGLPSDRFSAERTGGSVSTLTIQRTQQEDSAVYLCASSLGLSENIQYFGAGTRLSVL.